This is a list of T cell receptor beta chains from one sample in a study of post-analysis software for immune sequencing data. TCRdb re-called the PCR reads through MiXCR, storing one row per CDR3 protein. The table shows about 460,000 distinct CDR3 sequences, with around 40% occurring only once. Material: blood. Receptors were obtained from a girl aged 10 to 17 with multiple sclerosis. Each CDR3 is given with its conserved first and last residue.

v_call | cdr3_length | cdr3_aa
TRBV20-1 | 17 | CSARVRGGLPYNQPQHF
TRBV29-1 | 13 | CSVVTQGTGEQYF
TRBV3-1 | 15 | CASSQEDGKPYGYTF
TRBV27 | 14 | CASSSTGGPYEQYF
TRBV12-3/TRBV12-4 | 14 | CASSLQGGNEKLFF
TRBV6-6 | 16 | CASSYSAGAASQPQHF
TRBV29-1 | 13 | CSVPGAGLYEQYF
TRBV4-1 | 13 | CASSQLAGETQYF
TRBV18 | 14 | CASSPIGKADTQYF
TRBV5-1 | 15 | CASSLAGTKNTEAFF
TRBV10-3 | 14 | CAISVGGSSYEQYF
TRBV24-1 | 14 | CATSDLGQGFRQFF
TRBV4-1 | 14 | CASSPGLGLREQFF
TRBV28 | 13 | CASSLGGYGEQYF
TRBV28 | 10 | CASSGNEQFF
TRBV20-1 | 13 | CSARLTNTDTQYF
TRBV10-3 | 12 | CASSSREGEQYF
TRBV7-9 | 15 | CASSLPKAGVEAQYF
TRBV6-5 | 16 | CASSYGAGRFGDTQYF
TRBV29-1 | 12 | CSVVTGGRGYTF
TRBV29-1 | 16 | CSVDGRLAGVGETQYF
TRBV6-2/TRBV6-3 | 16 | CASSASLAEAFYEQYF
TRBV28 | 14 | CASSALAITDTQYF
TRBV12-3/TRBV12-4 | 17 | CASSLGLAGTLQETQYF
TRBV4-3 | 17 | CASSQEVTSGRRYEQYF
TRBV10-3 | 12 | CAISERGETQYF
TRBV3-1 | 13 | CASSQNREAEQYF
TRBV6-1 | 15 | CASSAEGDQTYEQYF
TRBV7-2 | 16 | CASGRDRGARGTEAFF
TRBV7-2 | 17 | CASSSTPLANFGNEQFF
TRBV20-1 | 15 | CSARARTSASYEQYF
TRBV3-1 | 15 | CASSQASGPPYEQYF
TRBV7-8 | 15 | CASSTQTVSEHEQFF
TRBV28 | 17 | CASNPGTGLSGANVLTF
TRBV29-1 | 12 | CSAIKGTDTQYF
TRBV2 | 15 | CASREGSVAYNEQFF
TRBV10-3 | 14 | CAISAHGTSYEQYF
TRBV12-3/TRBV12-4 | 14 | CASSFSGRASEQFF
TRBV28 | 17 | CASSLSKSSGGRYEQYF
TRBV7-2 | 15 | CASSLAQGSINEQFF
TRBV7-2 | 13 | CASSLATNQPQHF
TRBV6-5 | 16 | CASSPAGGSVTDTQYF
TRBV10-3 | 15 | CAIPSGVSYNSPLHF
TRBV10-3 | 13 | CAISESLNYGYTF
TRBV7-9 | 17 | CASSLVDGESSYNEQFF
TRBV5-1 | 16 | CASNFLSSGSEETQYF
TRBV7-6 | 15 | CASSPMQGLNYGYTF
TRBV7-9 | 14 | CASSKDRGNSPLHF
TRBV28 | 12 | CASSSQGNEQFF
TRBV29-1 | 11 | CSGRENTEAFF
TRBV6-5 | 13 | CAIGRGGPYEQYF
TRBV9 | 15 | CASSVPGTLYNEQFF
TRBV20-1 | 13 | CSARAGSAYEQYF